A selection of T cell receptor beta chains follows, all from one sample in a study of T cell repertoires in cytomegalovirus infection. From the reads, TCRdb called clonotypes with MiXCR, one entry per CDR3 protein. Of just under 550,000 distinct CDR3 sequences detected, roughly 29% appear once; the ten largest clones hold over 10%. Sample: PBMCs. The receptors originated from a human donor in good health (CMV status not recorded). Some clones in this sample may be carry-over from other donors' samples. CDR3s include the opening cysteine and the closing phenylalanine or tryptophan. The D gene is left open where the match is weak. Rows give clone size only sometimes, using once, few, many, or a class for an expanded clone.

TRBJ1-1 | TRBV6-2/TRBV6-3 | NA | few | TGTGCCAGCAAGAAGTGGGGCACTGAAGCTTTCTTT | CASKKWGTEAFF
TRBJ2-7 | TRBV6-5 | TRBD1 | few | TGTGCCAGCAGGGACCGGGACAGGGGTACCTACGAGCAGTACTTC | CASRDRDRGTYEQYF
TRBJ2-1 | TRBV7-3 | NA | few | TGTGCCAGCAGCTTAGGAAGCGGAGGCAATGAGCAGTTCTTC | CASSLGSGGNEQFF
TRBJ2-5 | TRBV20-1 | NA | NA | TGCAGTGCTAGAGACAATACAGGGTTTCTACCTCAGTACTTC | CSARDNTGFLPQYF
TRBJ2-3 | TRBV7-6 | NA | many | TGTGCCAGCAGCGTTAGCGGAATCACAGATACGCAGTATTTT | CASSVSGITDTQYF
TRBJ1-3 | TRBV12-3/TRBV12-4 | NA | NA | TGTGCCAGCAGTTTTCGAGCAGGGTCCACTGGAAACACCATATATTTT | CASSFRAGSTGNTIYF
TRBJ1-6 | TRBV6-1 | NA | few | TGTGCCAGCAGCTCGTCCGGACGCGAGTCACCCCTCCACTTT | CASSSSGRESPLHF
TRBJ2-5 | TRBV5-1 | TRBD2 | few | TGCGCCAGCAGCGGGACTAGCGGGAGTGGAGAGACCCAGTACTTC | CASSGTSGSGETQYF
TRBJ2-7 | TRBV19 | NA | NA | TGTGCCAGTAGTCGGGGCGAGTACGAGCAGTACTTC | CASSRGEYEQYF
TRBJ2-3 | TRBV6-1 | NA | few | TGTGCCAGCAGTGAGGCCGTTGGAGGGGTATACAGGGGACCCACAGATACGCAGTATTTT | CASSEAVGGVYRGPTDTQYF
TRBJ2-7 | TRBV11-1 | TRBD2 | NA | TGTGCCAGCAGCTTAGGACATAGCGGGAGCTCTACATCCTACGAGCAGTACTTC | CASSLGHSGSSTSYEQYF
TRBJ2-1 | TRBV5-4 | NA | NA | TGTGCCAGCCGTCCCGGGACAATGGGGAGCGAGCAGTTCTTC | CASRPGTMGSEQFF
TRBJ2-1 | TRBV29-1 | NA | NA | TGCAGCGTTGACTTGAACTACAATGAGCAGTTCTTC | CSVDLNYNEQFF
TRBJ2-1 | TRBV7-2 | NA | many | TGTGCCAGCAGCTTACTACGGGACGTTTCCTACAATGAGCAGTTCTTC | CASSLLRDVSYNEQFF
TRBJ2-2 | TRBV12-3/TRBV12-4 | NA | few | TGTGCCAGCAGTCTAGGGGGGTCGGACACCGGGGAGCTGTTTTTT | CASSLGGSDTGELFF
TRBJ2-3 | TRBV6-1 | TRBD2 | few | TGTGCCAGCAGTATAGCGGGAATGGCGGATACGCAGTATTTT | CASSIAGMADTQYF
TRBJ2-2 | TRBV12-5 | NA | few | TGTGCTAGTGGGCTCGGTAGTTACACCGGGGAGCTGTTTTTT | CASGLGSYTGELFF
TRBJ1-1 | TRBV29-1 | NA | NA | TGCAGCGTTGAACATAAGAGCGGCACTGAAGCTTTCTTT | CSVEHKSGTEAFF
TRBJ2-7 | TRBV7-2 | TRBD2 | NA | TGTGCCAGCAGCTTAGTCCGGACTAGCGGGAGAATGGAGCAGTACTTC | CASSLVRTSGRMEQYF
TRBJ2-2 | TRBV12-3/TRBV12-4 | NA | NA | TGTGCCATTAGGGCCGGGGAGCTGTTTTTT | CAIRAGELFF
TRBJ1-5 | TRBV7-9 | NA | NA | TGTGCCAGCAGCTTAGGGGCAGGCCTTCGACCCCAGCATTTT | CASSLGAGLRPQHF
TRBJ2-1 | TRBV19 | NA | few | TGTGCCAGTAGTATCGAAGCGAGATCCTACAATGAGCAGTTCTTC | CASSIEARSYNEQFF
TRBJ1-3 | TRBV12-5 | NA | few | TGTGCTAGTGAAACGGAAGGAAACACCATATATTTT | CASETEGNTIYF
TRBJ2-4 | TRBV27 | TRBD2 | NA | TGTGCCAGCAGTTTGACTAGCGGGAACATTCAGTACTTC | CASSLTSGNIQYF
TRBJ2-1 | TRBV19 | NA | NA | TGTGCCAGTAGGAAAGACAGTAGCAATGAGCAGTTCTTC | CASRKDSSNEQFF
TRBJ2-1 | TRBV2 | NA | NA | TGTGCCAGCAAATTTTCGTGGGGGCTAGACAATGAGCAGTTCTTC | CASKFSWGLDNEQFF
TRBJ2-5 | TRBV4-1 | TRBD2 | few | TGCGCCAGCAGCCAAGATAGCGGGAGGGCCAGAGAGACCCAGTACTTC | CASSQDSGRARETQYF
TRBJ1-2 | TRBV7-2 | TRBD1 | many | TGTGCCAGCAGCCCAGAAGGGACAGGGGGCATCTATGGCTACACCTTC | CASSPEGTGGIYGYTF
TRBJ1-1 | TRBV29-1 | NA | NA | TGCAGCGCCCTGAGGGAGACGGCCACTGAAGCTTTCTTT | CSALRETATEAFF
TRBJ2-1 | TRBV12-3/TRBV12-4 | TRBD2 | few | TGTGCCAGCACCACTAGCGGGAGCTACAATGAGCAGTTCTTC | CASTTSGSYNEQFF
TRBJ2-1 | TRBV12-3/TRBV12-4 | NA | NA | TGTGCCAGCAGTTTAGGTTTTTGGGGTTTTAATGAGCAGTTCTTC | CASSLGFWGFNEQFF
TRBJ1-5 | TRBV7-2 | TRBD1 | many | TGTGCCAGCAGGATTGGGACAGGGGAGATGGGCAATCAGCCCCAGCATTTT | CASRIGTGEMGNQPQHF
TRBJ1-5 | TRBV6-1 | TRBD1 | many | TGTGCCAGCAGTGAATCAGGGGGGAGGCAGCCCCAGCATTTT | CASSESGGRQPQHF